The 11 T cell receptor beta chains listed next were all sequenced from one sample in a study of T cell responses to AZD1222 COVID-19 vaccine. Measured with immunoSEQ multiplex PCR; TCRdb has only the in-frame clones, and not every one. The sample has about 72,000 clones, 89% seen once; the top ten hold 25% to 35%. Here the sequenced sample was peripheral blood, taken 28 days after the second AZD1222 dose. All receptors derive from an adult who received the AZD1222 COVID-19 vaccine.

The chain uses TRBV5-1 and TRBJ2-1; 10 positions match TRBD1. Unmatched junction bases numbered 1, after V lost 3 bases and J lost 7 bases. CDR1 and CDR2 (germline): SGHRS, YFSETQ. The CDR3 is made up of 13 amino acids. The CDR3 loop is CASSSGQGNEQFF. The CDR3 DNA follows: TGCGCCAGCAGCTCGGGACAGGGGAATGAGCAGTTCTTC.

The chain carries TRBV6-2 or TRBV6-3 and TRBJ1-2; D not certain. This CDR3 comprises 11 residues. Trimming left V 8 bases short and J 4 bases short, with 8 bases between. Germline V CDR1 and CDR2: MNHEY, SVGEGT. The CDR3 sequence: CASGRIYGYTF. CDR3 nucleotide sequence: TGTGCCAGCGGCCGGATCTATGGCTACACCTTC.

V gene TRBV20-1 combines with J gene TRBJ2-3; perhaps D is TRBD1 or TRBD2 (6 bases each). Trimming stripped 3 bases from V and 2 bases from J, with 12 bases between. The CDR3 runs 14 residues. Per germline, CDR1 DFQATT and CDR2 SNEGSKA (reference sequence). In DNA, the CDR3 is TGCAGTGCTAGTGAGGGGGACTTCACAGATACGCAGTATTTT. It specifies CSASEGDFTDTQYF.

The genes are TRBV7-8 and TRBJ2-1; D may be TRBD1 (5 bases). CDR3 length: 12 residues. In germline, CDR1 is SGHVS, CDR2 FQNEAQ. Trimming removed 5 bases from V and 6 bases from J, with 8 bases in between. CDR3 residues: CASSPGFNEQFF. Here the CDR3 DNA reads TGTGCCAGCAGCCCAGGGTTCAATGAGCAGTTCTTC. Combining the CDR3 with reference TRBV7-8 and TRBJ2-1 gives the whole variable domain GAGVSQSPRYKVAKRGQDVALRCDPISGHVSLFWYQQALGQGPEFLTYFQNEAQLDKSGLPSDRFFAERPEGSVSTLKIQRTQQEDSAVYLCASSPGFNEQFFGPGTRLTVL.

The J gene is TRBJ1-6, the V gene TRBV12-3 or TRBV12-4; the D is unclear. The V gene lost 7 bases and the J gene lost 3 bases, with 7 bases spanning the gap. The length of the CDR3 is 13 residues. DNA of the CDR3: TGTGCCAGCACGATGATCTATAATTCACCCCTCCACTTT. Encoded protein: CASTMIYNSPLHF.

The V and J genes are TRBV7-2 and TRBJ2-3, with 14 bases aligning to TRBD2. The CDR3 runs 17 residues. Germline values: CDR1 SGHTA, CDR2 FQGNSA. J was trimmed by 4 bases and V by 5 bases; bases with no gene match: 8. CDR3 sequence (DNA): TGTGCCAGCAGCCCGGGACTAGCGGGAGTTAGGGCAGATACGCAGTATTTT. This translates into CASSPGLAGVRADTQYF.

This clone appeared a single time. The chain recombines TRBV3-1 (or the pseudogene TRBV3-2) with TRBJ2-2; 10 bases fit TRBD2. V trimming: 1 base; J trimming: 7 bases; junction bases outside the gene matches: 9. Germline V gives CDR1 LGHDT, CDR2 YNNKEL (reference sequence). CDR3 length: 17 amino acids. CDR3 nucleotides: TGTGCCAGCAGCCAAGGAGGGACTAGCGCCGTTGGCGGGGAGCTGTTTTTT. Translation: CASSQGGTSAVGGELFF.

V gene TRBV5-1 combines with J gene TRBJ1-1, with 8 bases that match TRBD1. The CDR3 has 13 residues. The germline V gene has CDR1 SGHRS and CDR2 YFSETQ. After removal of 4 bases from V and 4 bases from J, the junction contained 3 bases not matched to a gene. CDR3 loop: CASSATGGTEAFF. CDR3 DNA sequence: TGCGCCAGCAGCGCAACAGGGGGCACTGAAGCTTTCTTT.

The chain uses TRBV11-2 and TRBJ1-1; D uncertain. Germline CDR1 and CDR2: SGHAT and FQNNGV. The CDR3 length is 14 residues. The V gene lost 7 bases and the J gene lost 3 bases, with 15 bases spanning the gap. CDR3 loop: CASIPRRWDTEAFF. CDR3 coding DNA: TGTGCCAGCATCCCGAGGCGGTGGGACACTGAAGCTTTCTTT. Full variable domain (outside the CDR3, taken from reference TRBV11-2 and TRBJ1-1): EAGVAQSPRYKIIEKRQSVAFWCNPISGHATLYWYQQILGQGPKLLIQFQNNGVVDDSQLPKDRFSAERLKGVDSTLKIQPAKLEDSAVYLCASIPRRWDTEAFFGQGTRLTVV.

This sequence joins TRBV7-3 and TRBJ2-5, with TRBD1 as a possible D gene (6 bases). The CDR3 sequence is 15 residues long. V was trimmed by 5 bases and J by 1 base, leaving 14 bases between them. Germline V gene data show CDR1 as SGHTA and CDR2 as FQGTGA. CDR3: CASSITGTLQETQYF. CDR3 coding DNA: TGTGCCAGCAGCATTACCGGGACACTCCAAGAGACCCAGTACTTC.

The chain employs TRBV29-1 and TRBJ2-5; TRBD1 aligns across 8 bases. V gave up 2 bases and J gave up 5 bases; unmatched junction bases: 16. The CDR3 sequence is 17 residues long. CDR1 and CDR2 (germline): SQVTM, ANQGSEA. CDR3 protein: CSVEPRERDRRLETQYF. CDR3 sequence (DNA): TGCAGCGTTGAACCTAGAGAACGGGACAGGAGATTGGAGACCCAGTACTTC. Based on the CDR3 plus reference TRBV29-1 and TRBJ2-5, the full variable domain is SAVISQKPSRDICQRGTSLTIQCQVDSQVTMMFWYRQQPGQSLTLIATANQGSEATYESGFVIDKFPISRPNLTFSTLTVSNMSPEDSSIYLCSVEPRERDRRLETQYFGPGTRLLVL.